The 9 T cell receptor beta chains reported below all come from one sample, sequenced in a study of T cell changes during pregnancy in multiple sclerosis. Sequenced by immunoSEQ multiplex PCR; TCRdb stores in-frame clones only, minus some. Among tens of thousands of clones listed, roughly 89% were seen once. Sequencing was performed on CD4+ T cells from peripheral blood mononuclear cells, taken in the first trimester of pregnancy. The origin of the receptors is a female donor with multiple sclerosis, enrolled in a pregnancy study.

By sample share, this clone is medium-sized. This chain links TRBV19 with TRBJ2-3, with 10 nucleotides matching TRBD2. V gave up 3 bases and J gave up 0 bases; unmatched junction bases: 3. This CDR3 is built from 16 residues. Germline-derived CDR1 and CDR2 are LNHDA and SQIVND (reference sequence). The CDR3 DNA is TGTGCCAGTAGTATCGCTAGCGGGGGCAGCACAGATACGCAGTATTTT. It codes for CASSIASGGSTDTQYF.

This rearrangement joins TRBV30 to TRBJ1-4; D is unresolved. CDR1 is GTSNPN and CDR2 is SVGIG in the germline V gene (reference sequence). The germline V and J ends were trimmed by 0 bases and 0 bases, with 14 bases remaining between them. The CDR3 extends over 17 amino acids. This CDR3 reads CAWSVVKTTATNEKLFF. The CDR3 nucleotides are TGTGCCTGGAGTGTAGTGAAAACAACCGCAACTAATGAAAAACTGTTTTTT.

CDR3 in amino acids: CASSPGLARNTGELFF. CDR3 DNA sequence: TGTGCCAGCAGTCCTGGACTAGCGAGAAACACCGGGGAGCTGTTTTTT. V is TRBV27 and J is TRBJ2-2, with 9 positions matching TRBD2. CDR1 and CDR2 (germline): MNHEY, SMNVEV (reference sequence). The ends lost 5 bases at V and 2 bases at J; junction bases unmatched: 6. The CDR3 is made up of 16 amino acids.

This rearrangement joins TRBV6-1 to TRBJ1-2; maybe TRBD1 (5 bases). The CDR3 totals 14 residues. Germline V CDR1 and CDR2: MNHNS, SASEGT. Trimming cost V 2 bases and J 8 bases, with 15 bases left between them. DNA for the CDR3: TGTGCCAGCAGTGAATCCAGGGCAAATGACGGCTACACCTTC. Protein: CASSESRANDGYTF.

The chain joins TRBV19 to TRBJ2-7; a weak D match, TRBD1 (6 bases). The CDR3 consists of 14 residues. Germline assignment: CDR1 LNHDA and CDR2 SQIVND (reference sequence). V lost 6 bases to trimming and J lost 9 bases, with 21 bases between them. CDR3 region: CASRSRVQGTVQYF. CDR3 coding DNA: TGTGCCAGTAGATCGAGAGTCCAGGGGACGGTGCAGTACTTC.

In this sample, this clone is medium-sized (0.01 to 0.1%). CDR3 DNA sequence: TGTGCCAGCAGTGATCTATCAGGGTTTCGCGGTGGCTACACCTTC. Its translation is CASSDLSGFRGGYTF. The chain employs TRBV2 and TRBJ1-2; a possible D gene is TRBD1 (5 bases). V dropped 3 bases and J dropped 7 bases, with 18 bases sitting between them. The CDR3 is made up of 15 amino acids. The germline V gene has CDR1 SNHLY and CDR2 FYNNEI.

J is TRBJ2-3 and V is TRBV5-1, with D perhaps matching TRBD2 (5 bases). The V gene lost 2 bases and the J gene lost 2 bases, with 15 bases spanning the gap. The CDR3 runs to 16 residues. CDR1 is SGHRS and CDR2 is YFSETQ in the germline V gene. CDR3 coding DNA: TGCGCCAGCAGCTTCGGGGAGATAACATCCACAGATACGCAGTATTTT. Its protein is CASSFGEITSTDTQYF.

This clone has just one count. The CDR3 DNA reads TGTGCCACCAGCAGAGATGCAGGTGAAGCTTTCTTT. This translates into CATSRDAGEAFF. The V gene is TRBV15, the J gene TRBJ1-1, with D unclear. CDR1 LNHNV and CDR2 YYDKDF come from the germline V gene (reference sequence). The ends were cut back, 0 bases at V and 7 bases at J, with 6 bases in the middle. The CDR3 runs 12 residues.

CDR3 DNA sequence: TGTGCCAGCACCGAATCCCGGGCAGGGTCCGACTACGAGCAGTACTTC. It yields the protein CASTESRAGSDYEQYF. This chain links TRBV28 with TRBJ2-7; D may be TRBD1 (5 bases). The germline V gene encodes CDR1 MDHEN and CDR2 SYDVKM. The CDR3 is 16 residues long. The V and J ends lost 7 bases and 3 bases respectively, with 22 bases between them.